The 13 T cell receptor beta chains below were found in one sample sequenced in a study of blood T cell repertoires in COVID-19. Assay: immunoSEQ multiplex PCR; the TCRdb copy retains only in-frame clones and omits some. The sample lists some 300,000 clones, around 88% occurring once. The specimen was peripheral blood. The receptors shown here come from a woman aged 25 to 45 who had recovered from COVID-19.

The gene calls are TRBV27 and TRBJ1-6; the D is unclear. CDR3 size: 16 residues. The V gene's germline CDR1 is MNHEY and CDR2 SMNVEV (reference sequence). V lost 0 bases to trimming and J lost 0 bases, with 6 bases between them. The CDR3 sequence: CASSLSAFSYNSPLHF. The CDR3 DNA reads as TGTGCCAGCAGTTTATCGGCTTTCTCCTATAATTCACCCCTCCACTTT.

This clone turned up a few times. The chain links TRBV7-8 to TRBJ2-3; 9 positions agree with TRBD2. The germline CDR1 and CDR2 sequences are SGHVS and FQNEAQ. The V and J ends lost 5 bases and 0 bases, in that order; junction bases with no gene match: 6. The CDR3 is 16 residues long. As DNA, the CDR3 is TGTGCCAGCAGCCCGACTAGCGGATTAAGCACAGATACGCAGTATTTT. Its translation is CASSPTSGLSTDTQYF.

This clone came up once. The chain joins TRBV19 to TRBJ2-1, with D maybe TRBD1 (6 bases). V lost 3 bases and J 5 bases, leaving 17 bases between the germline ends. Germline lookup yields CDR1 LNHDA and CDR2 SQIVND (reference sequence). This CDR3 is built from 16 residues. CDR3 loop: CASSIRAWGRNNEQFF. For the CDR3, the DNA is TGTGCCAGTAGTATCCGCGCTTGGGGGCGAAACAATGAGCAGTTCTTC.

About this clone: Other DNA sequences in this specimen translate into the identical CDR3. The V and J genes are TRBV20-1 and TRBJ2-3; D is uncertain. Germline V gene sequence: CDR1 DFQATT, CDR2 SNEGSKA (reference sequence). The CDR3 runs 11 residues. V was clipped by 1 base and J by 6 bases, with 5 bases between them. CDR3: CSARGRDTQYF. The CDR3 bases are TGCAGTGCTAGAGGCAGGGATACGCAGTATTTT.

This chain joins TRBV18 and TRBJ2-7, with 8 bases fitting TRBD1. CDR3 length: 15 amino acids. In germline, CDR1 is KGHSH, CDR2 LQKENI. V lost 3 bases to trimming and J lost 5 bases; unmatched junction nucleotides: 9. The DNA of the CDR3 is TGTGCCAGCTCACCGATAGACAGGGGAGGAAACGAGCAGTACTTC. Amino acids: CASSPIDRGGNEQYF.

The CDR3 spells CASKDTSSGNTIYF. The CDR3 coding sequence is TGCGCCAGCAAGGACACCAGCTCTGGAAACACCATATATTTT. The chain carries TRBV5-1 and TRBJ1-3; D possibly corresponds to TRBD1 (5 bases). V lost 6 bases and J lost 0, with 10 bases in between. This CDR3 is built from 14 residues. Germline loops: CDR1 SGHRS, CDR2 YFSETQ.

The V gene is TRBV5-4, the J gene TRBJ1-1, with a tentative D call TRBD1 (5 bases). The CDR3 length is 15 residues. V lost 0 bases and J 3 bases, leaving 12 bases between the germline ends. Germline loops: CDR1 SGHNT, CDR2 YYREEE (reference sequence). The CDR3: CASSLGGVGDTEAFF. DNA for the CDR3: TGTGCCAGCAGCTTGGGGGGGGTAGGGGACACTGAAGCTTTCTTT.

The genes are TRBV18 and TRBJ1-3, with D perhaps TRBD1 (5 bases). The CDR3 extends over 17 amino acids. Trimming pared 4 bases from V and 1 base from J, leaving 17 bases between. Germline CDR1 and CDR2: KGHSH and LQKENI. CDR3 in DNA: TGTGCCAGCTCACAGCAGTCACAGGTCATGTCTGGAAACACCATATATTTT. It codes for CASSQQSQVMSGNTIYF.

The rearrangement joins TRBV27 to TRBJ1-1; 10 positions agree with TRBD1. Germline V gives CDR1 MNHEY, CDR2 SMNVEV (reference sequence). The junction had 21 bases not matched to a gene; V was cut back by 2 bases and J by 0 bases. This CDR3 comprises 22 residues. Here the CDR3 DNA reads TGTGCCAGCAGTTTACGAGTCCGGGACAGGGGCGCTAATAGATTCATGAACACTGAAGCTTTCTTT. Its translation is CASSLRVRDRGANRFMNTEAFF.

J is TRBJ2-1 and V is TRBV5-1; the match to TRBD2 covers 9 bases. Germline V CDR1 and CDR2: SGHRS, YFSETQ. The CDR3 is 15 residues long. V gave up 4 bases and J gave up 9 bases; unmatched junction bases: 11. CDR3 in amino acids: CASSTSSGGHREQFF. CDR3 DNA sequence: TGCGCCAGCAGCACCTCGAGCGGGGGGCACCGTGAGCAGTTCTTC.

The DNA for the CDR3 is TGTGCCAGCAGCCTGTCTGGGACAGGGTCTAACTATGGCTACACCTTC. As protein: CASSLSGTGSNYGYTF. The chain employs TRBV7-2 and TRBJ1-2; 9 bases match TRBD1. Germline V gives CDR1 SGHTA, CDR2 FQGNSA. The length of the CDR3 is 16 residues. Trimming removed 5 bases from V and 0 bases from J; junction bases left unmatched: 7.

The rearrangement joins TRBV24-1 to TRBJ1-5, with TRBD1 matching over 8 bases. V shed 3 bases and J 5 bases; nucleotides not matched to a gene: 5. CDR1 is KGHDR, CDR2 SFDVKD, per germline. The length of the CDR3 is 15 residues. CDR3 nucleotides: TGTGCCACCAGTGATGCAGGGGGCCGAGATCAGCCCCAGCATTTT. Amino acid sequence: CATSDAGGRDQPQHF.

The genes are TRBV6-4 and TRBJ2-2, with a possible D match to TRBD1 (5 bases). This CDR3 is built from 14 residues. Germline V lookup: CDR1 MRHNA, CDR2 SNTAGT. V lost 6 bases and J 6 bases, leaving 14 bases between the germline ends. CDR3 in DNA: TGTGCCAGCAGAAGGGGAAGTTCGGCCGGGGAGCTGTTTTTT. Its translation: CASRRGSSAGELFF.